The 5 T cell receptor beta chains below all came from one sample that was sequenced in a study of control samples from healthy donors and cancer patients. Sequencing was performed with immunoSEQ multiplex PCR; in TCRdb, only in-frame clones are kept and a portion is missing. This sample carries under 75,000 clones, 90% of them seen once, and the ten largest clones take around 1.2%. Input material: PBMCs. Receptors originate from a woman aged 45 to 65 with colorectal cancer.

The chain employs TRBV14 and TRBJ2-1; D is uncertain. V lost 3 bases and J 4 bases, leaving 7 bases between the germline ends. Germline CDR1 and CDR2: SGHDN and FVKESK. The CDR3 spans 13 residues. In DNA form, the CDR3 reads TGTGCCAGCAGCCAGCAGTATTACAATGAGCAGTTCTTC. Protein: CASSQQYYNEQFF.

This chain links TRBV2 with TRBJ2-4; no definite D call. The CDR3 has 15 residues. Trimming took off 6 bases at V and 1 base at J, with 13 bases between the two ends. Germline V gene lookup returns CDR1 SNHLY and CDR2 FYNNEI. The CDR3 is CASRGDSMAKNIQYF. CDR3 bases: TGTGCCAGCAGGGGTGACTCAATGGCCAAAAACATTCAGTACTTC.

The gene calls are TRBV11-2 and TRBJ1-4; D is uncertain. CDR3 size: 14 residues. V was shortened by 4 bases and J by 11 bases, with 17 bases between the two germline ends. The germline gives CDR1 SGHAT, CDR2 FQNNGV. CDR3 sequence: CASSSPSRGWKLFF. CDR3 nucleotide sequence: TGTGCCAGCAGCTCCCCGTCCCGCGGATGGAAACTGTTTTTT.

This clone occurred once. This sequence joins TRBV7-9 and TRBJ1-5; the D is unclear. There are 17 residues in the CDR3. V was cut by 1 base and J by 4 bases, with 17 bases left in between. Germline loops: CDR1 SEHNR, CDR2 FQNEAQ (reference sequence). The CDR3 DNA reads as TGTGCCAGCAGCTTAGACGCGTGGTGGGCAAGGAATCAGCCCCAGCATTTT. This sequence encodes CASSLDAWWARNQPQHF.

The CDR3 region is CASSIVAGGNYGYTF. The CDR3 nucleotides are TGTGCCAGTAGTATTGTGGCAGGGGGAAACTATGGCTACACCTTC. The rearrangement uses TRBV19 and TRBJ1-2; 7 bases are shared with TRBD1. V shed 3 bases and J 2 bases; nucleotides not matched to a gene: 6. The CDR3 is 15 residues long. CDR1 and CDR2 (germline): LNHDA, SQIVND (reference sequence).